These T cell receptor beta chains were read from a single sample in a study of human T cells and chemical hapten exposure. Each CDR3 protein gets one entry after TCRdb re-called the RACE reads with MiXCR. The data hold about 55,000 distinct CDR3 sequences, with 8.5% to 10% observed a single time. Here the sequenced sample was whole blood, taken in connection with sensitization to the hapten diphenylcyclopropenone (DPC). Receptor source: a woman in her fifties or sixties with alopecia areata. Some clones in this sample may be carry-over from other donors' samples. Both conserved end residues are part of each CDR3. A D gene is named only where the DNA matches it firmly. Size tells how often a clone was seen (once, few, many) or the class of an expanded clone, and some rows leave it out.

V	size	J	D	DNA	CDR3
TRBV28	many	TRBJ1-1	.	TGTGCCAGCCTAGACCGCAGCAGGGGAGCTTTCTTT	CASLDRSRGAFF
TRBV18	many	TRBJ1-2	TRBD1	TGTGCCAGCTCCCTCACCGGGACAGGGGGCACCAACTATGGCTACACCTTC	CASSLTGTGGTNYGYTF
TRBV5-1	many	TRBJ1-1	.	TGCGCCAGCAGCTTGGTAGCAGGGAAGAACACTGAAGCTTTCTTT	CASSLVAGKNTEAFF
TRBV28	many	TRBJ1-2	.	TGTGCCAGCAGGCCGAAAGGACTGGTCGATCGCGGCTACACCTTC	CASRPKGLVDRGYTF
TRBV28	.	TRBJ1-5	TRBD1	TGTGCCAGCAGTGTCCAGGGGGCTCTGAGCAATCAGCCCCAGCATTTT	CASSVQGALSNQPQHF
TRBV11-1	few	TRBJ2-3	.	TGTGCCAGCAGCCGGGGGCTAGATACGCAGTATTTT	CASSRGLDTQYF
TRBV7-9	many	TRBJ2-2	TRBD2	TGTGCCAGCAGCTCCACGGGACTAGCCGGGGAGCTGTTTTTT	CASSSTGLAGELFF
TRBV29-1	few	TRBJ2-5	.	TGCAGCGTCACTAGGGGGTTCAGCACCGAGACCCAGTACTTC	CSVTRGFSTETQYF
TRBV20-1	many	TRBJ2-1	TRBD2	TGCAGTGCTGGGAAGCGGGGGGAGCAGTTCTTC	CSAGKRGEQFF
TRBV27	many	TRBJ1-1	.	TGTGCCAGCAGTTCCCGTCAGGTGGTCACTGAAGCTTTCTTT	CASSSRQVVTEAFF
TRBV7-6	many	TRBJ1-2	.	TGTGCCAGCAGCTTAGGCTCGCATTCTTGGGGCTACACCTTC	CASSLGSHSWGYTF
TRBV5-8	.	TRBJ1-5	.	TGTGCCAGCAGCCCAATGATCCAGCCCCAGCATTTT	CASSPMIQPQHF
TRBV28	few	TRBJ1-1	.	TGTGCCAGCAGTTTGGGCGGGACCGCGAACACTGAAGCTTTCTTT	CASSLGGTANTEAFF
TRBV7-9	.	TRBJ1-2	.	TGTGCCAGCAGCTTCAACTATGGCTACACCTTC	CASSFNYGYTF
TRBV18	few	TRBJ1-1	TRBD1	TGTGCCAGCTCACCACCAACAGGGGGATACACTGAAGCTTTCTTT	CASSPPTGGYTEAFF
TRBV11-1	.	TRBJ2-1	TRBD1	TGTGCCAGCAGCCCAAGGACAGGGGGCGAAACTGAGCAGTTCTTC	CASSPRTGGETEQFF
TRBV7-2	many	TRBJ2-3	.	TGTGCCAGCAGCTTAGCTTCAGAGATAAAAAGGAATACGCAGTATTTT	CASSLASEIKRNTQYF
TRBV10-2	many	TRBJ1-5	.	TGCGCCAGCAGTGAGGGCAGGACCCATCAGCCCCAGCATTTT	CASSEGRTHQPQHF
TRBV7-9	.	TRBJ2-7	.	TGTGCCAGCAGGCCTGGCACGGATTCCTACGAGCAGTACTTC	CASRPGTDSYEQYF
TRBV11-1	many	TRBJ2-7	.	TGTGCCAGCAGCTTAAGTAGTAGCACCCCCTACGAGCAGTACTTC	CASSLSSSTPYEQYF
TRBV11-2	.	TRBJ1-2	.	TGTGCCAGCAGCCCATTGGACGGGGATTCGAGAGGCTACACCTTC	CASSPLDGDSRGYTF
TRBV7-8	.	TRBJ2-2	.	TGTGCCAGCAGCCTTTCCTGGGGCGCCACCGGGGAGCTGTTTTTT	CASSLSWGATGELFF
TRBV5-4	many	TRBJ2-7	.	TGTGCCAGCAGCTTAGATCGGACGGTATCCTACGAGCAGTACTTC	CASSLDRTVSYEQYF
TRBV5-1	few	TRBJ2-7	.	TGCGCCAGCAGCCTAGGCCGCCAGGGCAGTGTAGACGAGCAGTACTTC	CASSLGRQGSVDEQYF
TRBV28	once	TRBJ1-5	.	TGTGCCACCGTGGGACTGCTAAATCAGCCCCAGCATTTT	CATVGLLNQPQHF
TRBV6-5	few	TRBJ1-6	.	TGTGCCAGCACCCATCAGGGAAATTCACCCCTCCACTTT	CASTHQGNSPLHF
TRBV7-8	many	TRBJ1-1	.	TGTGCCAGCAGCTTAGGGTTCGGGGAGCGGGCTTTCTTT	CASSLGFGERAFF
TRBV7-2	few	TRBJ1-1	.	TGTGCCAGCAGCTCCCCTTTAATCGGAACTGAAGCTTTCTTT	CASSSPLIGTEAFF
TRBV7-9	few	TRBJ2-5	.	TGTGCCAGCAGCAGTAGTTCAACGGAGACCCAGTACTTC	CASSSSSTETQYF